A single sample is the source of the 18 T cell receptor beta chains below, sequenced in a study of CD8+ T cells in alopecia areata. Cutaneous lymph node cells were pooled, and they were sorted using CD4, CD8alpha, NKG2D, NKG2ACE and other markers. Sequencing templates came from extracted RNA that was reverse transcribed into cDNA. Libraries were prepared by immunoSEQ multiplex PCR; TCRdb keeps only in-frame clonotypes and omits some of them. Listed for the sample are 250,000 or so clones, none seen a single time. The material sequenced was CD4+ T cells sorted from a lymph node. The receptors derive from a C3H/HeJ mouse with alopecia areata. The mouse line has the MHC haplotype H2-k.

In this sample, this clone turned up a few times. Each gene name is a mouse one. The read ends 4 residues early relative to the CDR3; the germline J gene fills the gap. The chain has TRBV5 and TRBJ2-5, with D possibly TRBD2 on 6 matching bases. The CDR3 consists of 13 residues. V lost 8 bases to trimming and J lost 0 bases, with 9 bases between them. The V gene's germline CDR1 is LGHNA and CDR2 YNLKQL (reference sequence). The CDR3 sequence: CASDGGNQDTQYF. The sequenced part of the CDR3 DNA is TGTGCCAGCGATGGGGGTAACCAAGAC.

As concerns this clone: Gene names and germline match the mouse. The DNA ends 4 residues before the CDR3 does, and the rest of the CDR3 is filled in from the germline J gene. The rearrangement joins TRBV13-2 to TRBJ2-7; possibly TRBD1 for D (5 bases). Trimming stripped 4 bases from V and 3 bases from J, with 8 bases between. CDR3 length: 12 amino acids. Germline loops: CDR1 NNHNN, CDR2 SYGAGS (reference sequence). Partial CDR3 DNA: TGTGCCAGCGGTAGACAGATCTAT. This encodes CASGRQIY. The whole CDR3 region reads CASGRQIYEQYF.

Note on this clone: Gene names are mouse gene names. Coverage ceases 4 residues before the CDR3 finishes, and the germline J gene fills in the end. Other DNA variants within this sample encode the same CDR3. The rearrangement links TRBV19 to TRBJ2-7; 10 bases are a match to TRBD2. V was pared by 2 bases and J by 3 bases, with 2 bases of the junction left unmatched. This CDR3 spans 14 amino acids. CDR1 and CDR2 (germline): FNHDT, SITEND (reference sequence). The sequenced CDR3 bases are TGTGCCAGCAGTATCCGGGACTGGGGCTAT. Translated, it gives CASSIRDWGY. The whole CDR3 protein is CASSIRDWGYEQYF.

This clone was observed a few times. Mouse gene names apply. The read is 4 residues too short to cover the CDR3 end, so that end is filled in from the germline J gene. This chain links TRBV13-3 with TRBJ1-1, with D possibly TRBD1 on 6 matching bases. CDR3 length: 15 amino acids. Trimming took 0 bases from V and 0 from J, leaving 9 bases between them. From germline, CDR1 is NNHDY and CDR2 SYVADS. The CDR3 region is CASSDEQGANTEVFF. The CDR3 bases that were read are TGTGCCAGCAGTGATGAACAGGGAGCAAACACA.

With regard to this clone: Gene names and germline refer to mouse. The read finishes 4 residues shy of the CDR3 end, and the germline J gene is used to complete it. This chain uses TRBV19 with TRBJ2-1, with D unclear. Trimming took 5 bases from V and 3 from J, leaving 3 bases between them. The CDR3 contains 11 residues. Germline V gene data show CDR1 as FNHDT and CDR2 as SITEND (reference sequence). CDR3 region: CASRSYAEQFF. The sequenced part of the CDR3 DNA is TGTGCCAGCAGAAGCTATGCT.

This clone has only a few counts. The listed genes are named as in mouse. Read data end 4 residues before the CDR3 end; the end is taken from the germline J gene. The rearrangement uses TRBV13-3 and TRBJ2-2, with 8 bases lining up with TRBD1. With V trimmed by 2 bases and J by 2 bases, 5 bases remained unmatched. The CDR3 is 16 amino acids. From germline, CDR1 is NNHDY and CDR2 SYVADS. The sequenced CDR3 bases are TGTGCCAGCAGTGAAACGCAGGGGGCGAACACCGGG. It codes for CASSETQGANTG. The whole CDR3 sequence is CASSETQGANTGQLYF.

This clone was counted a few times. The genes are named according to mouse. The read terminates 4 residues ahead of where the CDR3 ends, so the germline J gene completes it. The gene calls are TRBV5 and TRBJ2-1, with 7 bases lining up with TRBD2. From germline, CDR1 is LGHNA and CDR2 YNLKQL (reference sequence). Trimming at V came to 0 bases and at J to 4 bases, leaving 3 bases not matched to a gene. There are 15 residues in the CDR3. CDR3 sequence reads: CASSQELGRYAEQFF. The DNA read from the CDR3 is TGTGCCAGCAGCCAAGAACTGGGGAGGTATGCT.

Note on this clone: Germline and genes: mouse. Coverage ceases 4 residues before the CDR3 finishes, and the germline J gene fills in the end. The chain links TRBV31 to TRBJ2-1, with D unclear. V was shortened by 5 bases and J by 3 bases, with 5 bases between the two germline ends. The germline gives CDR1 GKSSPN, CDR2 SITVG. This CDR3 region has 11 residues. CDR3 sequence: CAWDTYAEQFF. CDR3 DNA, as far as it was read: TGTGCCTGGGACACCTATGCT.

To note about this clone: Genes here carry mouse names. The CDR3 goes on 4 residues after the read ends, and that part is filled in from the germline J gene. The sample has other DNA sequences that encode this CDR3 too. This chain joins TRBV31 and TRBJ2-3; 10 positions agree with TRBD2. CDR3 length: 15 amino acids. Germline-derived CDR1 and CDR2 are GKSSPN and SITVG. V lost 1 base and J lost 0; bases outside the gene matches: 1. The covered CDR3 bases are TGTGCCTGGAGTCCTGGGGGGGCTAGTGCAGAA. Translating gives CAWSPGGASAE. In full, the CDR3 reads CAWSPGGASAETLYF.

This clone was seen only a few times. Mouse names are used for the genes. The read falls 4 residues short of the CDR3 end, and the missing part is taken from the germline J gene. The chain joins TRBV13-3 to TRBJ2-2; 7 bases line up with TRBD1. Germline-derived CDR1 and CDR2 are NNHDY and SYVADS. The CDR3 contains 17 residues. The ends lost 0 bases at V and 0 bases at J; junction bases unmatched: 5. CDR3 region: CASSDVLGTANTGQLYF. The sequenced CDR3 bases are TGTGCCAGCAGTGATGTTCTCGGGACAGCAAACACCGGG.

In the case of this clone: Gene names and germline match the mouse. The read is 4 residues too short to cover the CDR3 end, so that end is filled in from the germline J gene. Other nucleotide sequences in the sample specify the same CDR3. The J gene is TRBJ1-1, the V gene TRBV5, with D possibly being TRBD1 (6 bases). This CDR3 contains 15 residues. CDR1 is LGHNA and CDR2 is YNLKQL in the germline V gene (reference sequence). Trimming left V 2 bases short and J 0 bases short, with 10 bases between. The sequenced CDR3 bases are TGTGCCAGCAGCCAAACCGGGACATCAAACACA. It codes for CASSQTGTSNT. The whole CDR3 sequence is CASSQTGTSNTEVFF.

This clone was observed a handful of times. Mouse gene names apply. The missing CDR3 end, 4 residues past where the read stops, is filled in from the germline J gene. The chain recombines TRBV5 with TRBJ2-2, with unresolved D. The CDR3 is 12 amino acids. V was cut by 5 bases and J by 2 bases, with 3 bases left in between. In germline, CDR1 is LGHNA, CDR2 YNLKQL (reference sequence). The DNA read from the CDR3 is TGTGCCAGCAGCAAGAACACCGGG. It translates to CASSKNTG. From start to end, the CDR3 is CASSKNTGQLYF.

The sample holds a few counts of this clone. All gene names here are mouse names. The CDR3 protein is CASSQDMGGLDTQYF. CDR3 DNA (partial): TGTGCCAGCAGCCAAGACATGGGGGGGCTAGAC. The V call is TRBV5, the J call TRBJ2-5; 9 nucleotides line up with TRBD2. Read sequence stops 4 residues before the CDR3 end, and the germline J gene provides the missing end. This CDR3 comprises 15 residues. The germline gives CDR1 LGHNA, CDR2 YNLKQL (reference sequence).

This clone appeared a few times. Gene names are mouse gene names. The sequenced fragment ends 4 residues before the CDR3 boundary, so the rest is inferred from the germline J gene. The chain is built from TRBV19 and TRBJ2-3; D is ambiguous. With 1 base removed from V and 0 bases from J, the gap between germline ends came to 9 bases. CDR1 FNHDT and CDR2 SITEND come from the germline V gene (reference sequence). The CDR3 has 15 residues. CDR3 residues: CASSIKQPSAETLYF. The sequenced part of the CDR3 DNA is TGTGCCAGCAGTATAAAACAGCCTAGTGCAGAA. Combining the CDR3 with reference TRBV19 and TRBJ2-3 gives the whole variable domain GGIITQTPKFLIGQEGQKLTLKCQQNFNHDTMYWYRQDSGKGLRLIYYSITENDLQKGDLSEGYDASREKKSSFSLTVTSAQKNEMAVFLCASSIKQPSAETLYFGSGTRLTVL.

This clone appeared a few times. Gene labels here are mouse ones. The CDR3 protein is CTCSADRGARAEQFF. The CDR3 DNA, read in part, is TGCACCTGCAGTGCAGATCGGGGGGCGCGAGCT. The chain uses TRBV1 and TRBJ2-1; tentatively, D is TRBD2 (7 bases). The read gets to within 4 residues of the CDR3 end, and the germline J gene fills in the rest. The CDR3 loop spans 15 amino acids. The germline gives CDR1 NSQYPW, CDR2 LRSPGD (reference sequence).

This clone was counted a few times. Mouse gene names apply. The read comes to an end 4 residues before the CDR3 does, leaving the germline J gene to fill in the end. The J gene is TRBJ2-5, the V gene TRBV19; TRBD1 might be the D (6 bases). The CDR3 contains 13 residues. Germline V gives CDR1 FNHDT, CDR2 SITEND (reference sequence). Between the trimmed V and J ends, which lost 5 bases and 2 bases, there was a span of 9 bases. CDR3 DNA (partial): TGTGCCAGCAGATACAGGGTCCAAGAC. Its protein product is CASRYRVQD. The whole CDR3 reads CASRYRVQDTQYF.

This clone has ten or more counts. The gene symbols are mouse symbols. The read is 4 residues too short to cover the CDR3 end, so that end is filled in from the germline J gene. This sample includes further DNA sequences coding for the same CDR3. This sequence joins TRBV13-1 and TRBJ2-5; TRBD2 aligns across 10 bases. CDR1 is NSHNY, CDR2 SYGAGN, per germline. The CDR3 spans 12 residues. The part of the CDR3 DNA that was read is TGTGCCAGCAGGGACTGGGGGGAC. As protein: CASRDWGD. The whole CDR3 protein reads CASRDWGDTQYF.

A few counts support this clone. The gene names given are mouse names. The read gets to within 4 residues of the CDR3 end, and the germline J gene fills in the rest. Different DNA sequences within this sample yield the same CDR3. The genes are TRBV13-3 and TRBJ2-5, with D possibly TRBD1 on 6 matching bases. Germline CDR1 and CDR2: NNHDY and SYVADS. The CDR3 contains 14 residues. Incomplete CDR3 DNA: TGTGCCAGCAGTGATGCCGGACAGAAAGAC. Protein product: CASSDAGQKD. The entire CDR3 reads CASSDAGQKDTQYF.